The 21 T cell receptor beta chains below all came from one sample that was sequenced in a study of blood T cell repertoires in COVID-19 (TCRdb year 2020). The library was obtained by the immunoSEQ multiplex PCR assay. Entries here come from immuneACCESS through TCRdb and include only in-frame sequences with V and J called. Some clones fail to appear in such tables; in the studies checked, an unresolved V gene covers under half of the shortfall, and the cause of the remainder is unknown. This sample lists a few hundred thousand clones; around 87% were detected once. The ten top clones hold 3% to 3.5% of the sample. Sequences were obtained from peripheral blood. All receptors come from a man between 60 and 70 years old with acute or convalescent COVID-19.

This clone was recorded many times. This chain uses TRBV6-1 with TRBJ1-2; 8 positions match TRBD1. The junction had 7 bases not matched to a gene; V was cut back by 6 bases and J by 7 bases. The length of the CDR3 is 13 residues. CDR1 MNHNS and CDR2 SASEGT come from the germline V gene. CDR3 DNA: TGTGCCAGCAGACCCGGGACAGGCCCTGGCTACACCTTC. Its translation is CASRPGTGPGYTF.

CDR3 amino acids: CASSDSSWPPGFQETQYF. Written as DNA, the CDR3 is TGTGCCAGCAGTGACTCGAGTTGGCCACCGGGGTTCCAAGAGACCCAGTACTTC. The chain joins TRBV6-4 to TRBJ2-5; tentative D call: TRBD2 (5 bases). Trimming pared 0 bases from V and 1 base from J, leaving 18 bases between. The CDR3 is 18 amino acids. CDR1 and CDR2 from the germline V gene are MRHNA and SNTAGT.

The chain's CDR3 is CASSVGGGAFGTDTQYF. As DNA, the CDR3 is TGTGCCAGCAGCGTAGGAGGGGGCGCTTTTGGCACAGATACGCAGTATTTT. The chain couples TRBV9 to TRBJ2-3; 7 bases are a match to TRBD1. V was clipped by 0 bases and J by 1 base; unmatched bases: 8. Looked up from germline, CDR1 is SGDLS and CDR2 is YYNGEE. The CDR3 spans 17 residues.

Here the CDR3 reads CASSTTGSGTIYF. The CDR3 nucleotides read TGTGCCAGCAGCACGACAGGGTCGGGCACCATATATTTT. The rearrangement uses TRBV9 and TRBJ1-3; 7 bases are a match to TRBD1. The CDR3 is 13 residues long. Germline V CDR1 and CDR2: SGDLS, YYNGEE. J was trimmed by 9 bases and V by 4 bases; bases with no gene match: 7.

The sample holds one count of this clone. The chain carries TRBV7-7 and TRBJ1-1, with a possible D match to TRBD1 (6 bases). The CDR3 is 13 amino acids. Germline V lookup: CDR1 SSHAT, CDR2 FNYEAQ (reference sequence). Trimming removed 5 bases from V and 7 bases from J, with 14 bases in between. CDR3 protein: CASSREGQFEAFF. CDR3 nucleotide sequence: TGTGCCAGCAGCCGAGAAGGACAGTTTGAAGCTTTCTTT.

The chain recombines TRBV7-9 with TRBJ1-5; D perhaps matches TRBD1 (6 bases). Germline lookup yields CDR1 SEHNR and CDR2 FQNEAQ (reference sequence). V was shortened by 0 bases and J by 3 bases, with 12 bases between the two germline ends. The length of the CDR3 is 16 residues. The CDR3 nucleotides are TGTGCCAGCAGCTTAGCCGACAGGATTCTCAATCAGCCCCAGCATTTT. Protein: CASSLADRILNQPQHF.

In this sample, this clone turned up a few times. The genes are TRBV5-4 and TRBJ1-2; D is perhaps TRBD1 (5 bases). Germline V gene lookup returns CDR1 SGHNT and CDR2 YYREEE (reference sequence). CDR3 size: 15 residues. Deletions cut 0 bases from V and 0 bases from J, with 9 bases between. Written as DNA, the CDR3 is TGTGCCAGCAGCTTGGGTGGGGGGACTAACTATGGCTACACCTTC. It specifies CASSLGGGTNYGYTF.

This sequence joins TRBV7-7 and TRBJ1-1, with 8 positions matching TRBD1. Germline V gives CDR1 SSHAT, CDR2 FNYEAQ (reference sequence). This CDR3 is built from 14 residues. J lost 6 bases, V lost 5 bases, and 8 bases had no gene match. Here the CDR3 reads CASSRGQVGSEAFF. The CDR3, as DNA: TGTGCCAGCAGCCGGGGACAGGTGGGCTCTGAAGCTTTCTTT.

This clone was recorded once. The V gene is TRBV5-1, the J gene TRBJ2-7; tentative D call: TRBD2 (6 bases). Germline CDR1 SGHRS, CDR2 YFSETQ. This CDR3 has 16 amino acids. V was clipped by 0 bases and J by 2 bases, with 15 bases between them. The CDR3 region is CASSLGGLALPYEQYF. The CDR3 DNA follows: TGCGCCAGCAGCTTGGGCGGGCTAGCGCTACCCTACGAGCAGTACTTC. Supplemented by reference TRBV5-1 and TRBJ2-7, the full variable domain reads KAGVTQTPRYLIKTRGQQVTLSCSPISGHRSVSWYQQTPGQGLQFLFEYFSETQRNKGNFPGRFSGRQFSNSRSEMNVSTLELGDSALYLCASSLGGLALPYEQYFGPGTRLTVT.

This chain uses TRBV5-1 with TRBJ1-2; tentative D call: TRBD1 (6 bases). The germline V gene has CDR1 SGHRS and CDR2 YFSETQ. This CDR3 is 16 amino acids long. Trimming shortened V by 1 base and J by 2 bases, and 15 bases separated the two germline ends. The CDR3, as DNA: TGCGCCAGCAGCTTGAACAGGGAGTTCCTAAACTATGGCTACACCTTC. Encoded protein: CASSLNREFLNYGYTF. The variable domain in full, completed from reference TRBV5-1 and TRBJ1-2, reads KAGVTQTPRYLIKTRGQQVTLSCSPISGHRSVSWYQQTPGQGLQFLFEYFSETQRNKGNFPGRFSGRQFSNSRSEMNVSTLELGDSALYLCASSLNREFLNYGYTFGSGTRLTVV.

V gene TRBV25-1 combines with J gene TRBJ1-2, with 7 bases fitting TRBD1. CDR1 and CDR2 from the germline V gene are MGHDK and SYGVNS. This CDR3 has 15 residues. The J segment lost 7 bases and the V segment lost 5 bases, leaving 13 bases of the junction unmatched. The chain's CDR3 is CASSFGTALSLGYTF. The CDR3 DNA is TGTGCCAGCAGTTTTGGGACAGCTCTATCCCTTGGCTACACCTTC.

The chain carries TRBV24-1 and TRBJ2-2; possibly TRBD1 for D (6 bases). The CDR3 has 14 amino acids. The germline gives CDR1 KGHDR, CDR2 SFDVKD. Trimming stripped 4 bases from V and 5 bases from J, with 10 bases between. The CDR3 loop reads CATSEAGQTGELFF. For the CDR3, the DNA is TGTGCCACCAGTGAAGCAGGACAGACCGGGGAGCTGTTTTTT.

The rearrangement links TRBV19 to TRBJ2-2; D may be TRBD2 (5 bases). The germline gives CDR1 LNHDA, CDR2 SQIVND (reference sequence). CDR3 length: 18 amino acids. V was cut by 3 bases and J by 0 bases, with 17 bases left in between. The CDR3 loop reads CASSIPALANTNTGELFF. In DNA, the CDR3 is TGTGCCAGTAGTATCCCGGCGCTAGCAAATACGAACACCGGGGAGCTGTTTTTT.

This chain links TRBV4-3 with TRBJ1-4, with 9 bases lining up with TRBD1. V was pared by 3 bases and J by 3 bases, with 5 bases of the junction left unmatched. Germline V lookup: CDR1 LGHNA, CDR2 YSLEER. This CDR3 is built from 16 residues. Written as DNA, the CDR3 is TGCGCCAGCAGCCAGGGACAGGGTAGGCCTAATGAAAAACTGTTTTTT. This sequence encodes CASSQGQGRPNEKLFF.

The V call is TRBV5-4, the J call TRBJ2-7, with 8 bases lining up with TRBD1. CDR1 and CDR2 from the germline V gene are SGHNT and YYREEE (reference sequence). This CDR3 has 13 amino acids. With 4 bases clipped from V and 6 bases from J, the junction kept 6 bases outside the gene matches. The CDR3 DNA reads as TGTGCCAGCAGCATCACAGGGGGAGGCGAGCAGTACTTC. Translation gives CASSITGGGEQYF. Full variable domain (missing parts from reference TRBV5-4 and TRBJ2-7): ETGVTQSPTHLIKTRGQQVTLRCSSQSGHNTVSWYQQALGQGPQFIFQYYREEENGRGNFPPRFSGLQFPNYSSELNVNALELDDSALYLCASSITGGGEQYFGPGTRLTVT.

The J gene is TRBJ2-7, the V gene TRBV11-2; the match to TRBD1 covers 9 bases. Unmatched junction bases numbered 9, after V lost 5 bases and J lost 4 bases. Germline V gene data show CDR1 as SGHAT and CDR2 as FQNNGV. This CDR3 region has 15 residues. Here the CDR3 DNA reads TGTGCCAGCAGCCGAGGGGGACAGGGATCGTACGAGCAGTACTTC. This gives the protein CASSRGGQGSYEQYF.

The rearrangement joins TRBV6-2 or TRBV6-3 to TRBJ2-7; 11 bases match TRBD2. CDR3 size: 16 residues. V lost 2 bases, J lost 3 bases, and 6 bases stayed unmatched. Per germline, CDR1 MNHEY and CDR2 SVGEGT. CDR3 DNA sequence: TGTGCCAGCAGTTACACAATACTAGCGGGGGTCTACGAGCAGTACTTC. It translates to CASSYTILAGVYEQYF.

This sequence joins TRBV5-3 and TRBJ1-5; TRBD1 agrees at 9 bases. TRBV5-3 is assigned to the ORF class and has an uncertain function. The V gene end was trimmed by 8 bases and the J gene end by 5 bases; junction bases not matched to a gene: 5. The CDR3 totals 13 residues. The CDR3 loop is CARLQGADQPQHF. In nucleotides, the CDR3 is TGTGCCAGGTTACAGGGGGCGGATCAGCCCCAGCATTTT.

This clone was observed once. The rearrangement links TRBV6-2 or TRBV6-3 to TRBJ2-2, with D perhaps matching TRBD1 (6 bases). This CDR3 spans 14 amino acids. Trimming took off 4 bases at V and 4 bases at J, with 10 bases between the two ends. Germline-derived CDR1 and CDR2 are MNHEY and SVGEGT. The CDR3 here is CASSWGRVTGELFF. The CDR3 bases are TGTGCCAGCAGTTGGGGGCGGGTCACCGGGGAGCTGTTTTTT.

The rearrangement joins TRBV9 to TRBJ1-6; D might be TRBD1 (5 bases). Germline V gene lookup returns CDR1 SGDLS and CDR2 YYNGEE. The CDR3 runs 16 residues. Trimming took 3 bases from V and 14 from J, leaving 24 bases between them. Here the CDR3 reads CASSAGPRQGRSTLHF. CDR3 coding DNA: TGTGCCAGCAGCGCCGGGCCACGGCAGGGAAGATCTACCCTCCACTTT.

This chain uses TRBV6-5 with TRBJ1-2, with TRBD1 matching over 11 bases. Germline V CDR1 and CDR2: MNHEY, SVGAGI. This CDR3 comprises 15 residues. J was trimmed by 2 bases and V by 6 bases; bases with no gene match: 5. DNA for the CDR3: TGTGCCAGCAGGACCGGACAGGGGGCGAACTATGGCTACACCTTC. Protein product: CASRTGQGANYGYTF.